This T cell receptor (beta chain) was retrieved from a study of naive and memory T cell subsets. Two oligonucleotides, mixed equimolar, formed the beta constant-region primer covering TRBC1 and TRBC2. The ligated cDNA underwent four PCR rounds using SP2 and nested alpha and beta constant-region primers. Ligation attached a single-stranded oligonucleotide with a 12-nucleotide UMI and the SP2 primer to the cDNA 3' end. TCRdb recomputed calls from the UMI-ligation and nested PCR reads with MiXCR, one row per CDR3 protein. This table has 30,000 to 40,000 distinct CDR3 sequences, less than 20% appearing once. This clonotype came up many times. Its specificity is not known. The CDR3 extends over 13 amino acids. V dropped 5 bases and J dropped 5; count of bases not matched to a gene: 8. Germline assignment: CDR1 DFQATT and CDR2 SNEGSKA (reference sequence). Four subsets defined by CD45RA and CD27 were sorted after CD3, CD4, CD8 and live/dead staining. Sorting gates: effector memory CD45RA-CD27-, EMRA CD45RA+CD27-.

Study-wide results and limits: In naive cells, over 90% of TCR sequences were seen only once.

The chain is built from TRBV20-1 and TRBJ2-7; 8 bases are a match to TRBD1. Material for sequencing was effector memory CD4+ T cells from blood. The subset denotes: effector memory, CD45RA- CD27-. The source is a human donor in good health. CDR3 residues: CSAYRGLVHEQYF. CDR3 coding DNA: TGCAGTGCTTACAGGGGGTTGGTACACGAGCAGTACTTC.